The 28 T cell receptor beta chains given below trace back to one sample, sequenced in a study of T cell repertoires in aging, cancer and after chemotherapy. TRB rearrangements spanning V, D and J were amplified using mixed TRB-A/B primers. TCRdb re-analysed the multiplex PCR reads in MiXCR, keeping a single row per CDR3 protein. The sample consists of 9,400 or so distinct CDR3 sequences, about two fifths of them appearing once. TCR beta rearrangements were amplified from peripheral blood genomic DNA. Sequencing input: blood. The source is a human donor in good health.

The genes are TRBV12-3 or TRBV12-4 and TRBJ1-6, with D possibly TRBD1 on 5 matching bases. This CDR3 is built from 15 residues. The V end lost 6 bases, the J end lost 7 bases, and 16 bases lay between the germline ends. Written as DNA, the CDR3 is TGTGCCAGCAGCCCCGGGACGAGGGCCAATTCACCCCTCCACTTT. This encodes CASSPGTRANSPLHF.

The V call is TRBV19, the J call TRBJ1-6; D gene uncertain. CDR1 and CDR2 (germline): LNHDA, SQIVND (reference sequence). The V end was cut by 4 bases, the J end by 14 bases, with 15 bases between. There are 13 residues in the CDR3. CDR3 residues: CASSTVGFRALHF. Here the CDR3 DNA reads TGTGCCAGTAGTACGGTCGGGTTCCGAGCCCTCCACTTT.

The chain uses TRBV20-1 and TRBJ1-1; 7 nucleotides align to TRBD1. Germline values: CDR1 DFQATT, CDR2 SNEGSKA (reference sequence). With 6 bases clipped from V and 5 bases from J, the junction kept 12 bases outside the gene matches. This CDR3 comprises 14 residues. The CDR3 sequence is CSARDSRMGTEAFF. The CDR3 coding sequence is TGCAGTGCCAGGGACAGCCGAATGGGGACTGAAGCTTTCTTT.

This rearrangement joins TRBV11-3 to TRBJ1-2; no firm D call. Germline V gives CDR1 SGHNT, CDR2 YENEEA. V was clipped by 3 bases and J by 2 bases, with 13 bases between them. The CDR3 has 15 amino acids. The CDR3 sequence: CASSFLTQGNYGYTF. The CDR3 DNA sequence: TGTGCCAGCAGCTTCTTAACTCAAGGGAACTATGGCTACACCTTC.

This sequence joins TRBV12-3 or TRBV12-4 and TRBJ1-5; D ambiguous. Trimming removed 3 bases from V and 7 bases from J, with 13 bases in between. CDR3 length: 14 amino acids. In DNA, the CDR3 is TGTGCCAGCAGTTTGGCGGGTTACGGGCAGCCCCAGCATTTT. Protein product: CASSLAGYGQPQHF.

V is TRBV19 and J is TRBJ1-2, with 7 bases identical to TRBD1. CDR1 and CDR2 (germline): LNHDA, SQIVND (reference sequence). V shed 3 bases and J 8 bases; nucleotides not matched to a gene: 9. The CDR3 spans 14 residues. The CDR3 protein is CASSIRQGGGGYTF. DNA of the CDR3: TGTGCCAGTAGTATCCGCCAGGGGGGAGGAGGCTACACCTTC. The complete variable domain, with remaining parts taken from reference TRBV19 and TRBJ1-2, reads DGGITQSPKYLFRKEGQNVTLSCEQNLNHDAMYWYRQDPGQGLRLIYYSQIVNDFQKGDIAEGYSVSREKKESFPLTVTSAQKNPTAFYLCASSIRQGGGGYTFGSGTRLTVV.

The gene calls are TRBV27 and TRBJ2-3, with 11 bases matching TRBD2. CDR1 and CDR2 (germline): MNHEY, SMNVEV (reference sequence). This CDR3 has 16 amino acids. Trimming cost V 5 bases and J 2 bases; bases outside gene matches: 6. CDR3 in DNA: TGTGCCAGCAGTCCTCTAGCGGGAGGCTTCACAGATACGCAGTATTTT. Translating gives CASSPLAGGFTDTQYF.

V usage is TRBV7-9 and J usage is TRBJ2-1, with D tentatively TRBD2 (7 bases). Trimming removed 5 bases from V and 9 bases from J, with 20 bases in between. This CDR3 has 15 residues. From germline, CDR1 is SEHNR and CDR2 FQNEAQ (reference sequence). CDR3 sequence: CASSEQPGASGEQFF. DNA for the CDR3: TGTGCCAGCAGCGAGCAACCAGGGGCTAGCGGTGAGCAGTTCTTC.

The V call is TRBV18, the J call TRBJ1-1; D is perhaps TRBD1 (6 bases). Germline-derived CDR1 and CDR2 are KGHSH and LQKENI. The CDR3 contains 16 residues. V was trimmed by 0 bases and J by 6 bases, leaving 17 bases between them. The DNA for the CDR3 is TGTGCCAGCTCACCACCGGGGGCAGTCCTGGTCTCTGAAGCTTTCTTT. It is translated as CASSPPGAVLVSEAFF.

V is TRBV7-2 and J is TRBJ1-2; D gene uncertain. The germline V gene encodes CDR1 SGHTA and CDR2 FQGNSA. The CDR3 extends over 14 amino acids. The ends were cut back, 3 bases at V and 3 bases at J, with 11 bases in the middle. This CDR3 is CASSFPGRDYGYTF. In DNA, the CDR3 is TGTGCCAGCAGCTTCCCCGGCAGAGACTATGGCTACACCTTC.

By its share, this clonotype is medium-sized. V is TRBV29-1 and J is TRBJ1-2; D gene ambiguous. The CDR3 is 13 amino acids. CDR1 and CDR2 (germline): SQVTM, ANQGSEA. Trimming cost V 3 bases and J 3 bases, with 11 bases left between them. The CDR3 DNA reads as TGCAGCGTTGACGGGCTAGGGTACTATGGCTACACCTTC. Protein: CSVDGLGYYGYTF. The full variable domain, with the rest looked up from reference TRBV29-1 and TRBJ1-2, is SAVISQKPSRDICQRGTSLTIQCQVDSQVTMMFWYRQQPGQSLTLIATANQGSEATYESGFVIDKFPISRPNLTFSTLTVSNMSPEDSSIYLCSVDGLGYYGYTFGSGTRLTVV.

The CDR3 nucleotides read TGCAGTGGGGGGCGGGGGGCGCGGAGCTCCTACGAGCAGTACTTC. This codes for CSGGRGARSSYEQYF. This chain links TRBV20-1 with TRBJ2-7; 8 bases agree with TRBD2. J was trimmed by 0 bases and V by 7 bases; bases with no gene match: 11. Per the germline V gene, CDR1 is DFQATT and CDR2 is SNEGSKA (reference sequence). CDR3 length: 15 amino acids.

This chain links TRBV20-1 with TRBJ2-5; D is ambiguous. CDR1 is DFQATT, CDR2 SNEGSKA, per germline (reference sequence). The CDR3 contains 9 residues. V lost 8 bases to trimming and J lost 5 bases, with 6 bases between them. Written as DNA, the CDR3 is TGCAGTTTCGGGGAGACCCAGTACTTC. Translating gives CSFGETQYF.

The chain recombines TRBV24-1 with TRBJ2-1; 16 nucleotides agree with TRBD2. This CDR3 contains 16 residues. In germline, CDR1 is KGHDR, CDR2 SFDVKD. The trim removed 3 bases at V and 7 bases at J, leaving 2 bases unmatched. The CDR3 DNA sequence: TGTGCCACCAGTGATCCGGGACTAGCGGGAGGGAATGAGCAGTTCTTC. This encodes CATSDPGLAGGNEQFF.

The chain links TRBV6-5 to TRBJ1-2; maybe TRBD1 (5 bases). The CDR3 extends over 13 amino acids. Germline loops: CDR1 MNHEY, CDR2 SVGAGI. V shed 6 bases and J shed 4 bases, with 12 bases lying between them. The CDR3 region is CASSRDGIYGYTF. Written as DNA, the CDR3 is TGTGCCAGCAGCCGGGACGGCATCTATGGCTACACCTTC.

V gene TRBV13 combines with J gene TRBJ2-5, with TRBD2 identical over 10 bases. The CDR3 contains 15 residues. The germline gives CDR1 PRHDT, CDR2 FYEKMQ (reference sequence). Unmatched junction bases numbered 3, after V lost 0 bases and J lost 5 bases. CDR3 nucleotide sequence: TGTGCCAGCAGCTTAGGTTGGGGACTAGCGGAGACCCAGTACTTC. Its translation: CASSLGWGLAETQYF.

This clonotype was detected only a few times. V and J are TRBV6-5 and TRBJ1-1; D is possibly TRBD1 (5 bases). The CDR3 consists of 13 residues. V was pared by 5 bases and J by 5 bases, with 12 bases between. The germline CDR1 and CDR2 sequences are MNHEY and SVGAGI. CDR3 amino acids: CASSPTGFTEAFF. For the CDR3, the DNA is TGTGCCAGCAGTCCTACAGGTTTTACTGAAGCTTTCTTT.

This clonotype rates as medium-sized. The chain joins TRBV30 to TRBJ2-2; D gene ambiguous. Germline CDR1 reads GTSNPN; CDR2 reads SVGIG (reference sequence). With 4 bases removed from V and 1 base from J, the gap between germline ends came to 7 bases. The CDR3 consists of 13 residues. The CDR3 region is CAWNGRNTGELFF. Written as DNA, the CDR3 is TGTGCCTGGAATGGGCGGAACACCGGGGAGCTGTTTTTT.

A single count supports this clonotype. The chain is built from TRBV6-5 and TRBJ1-1; unclear D gene. The CDR3 contains 14 residues. Germline lookup yields CDR1 MNHEY and CDR2 SVGAGI. The germline V and J ends were trimmed by 2 bases and 1 base, with 8 bases remaining between them. CDR3 amino acids: CASSYHPANTEAFF. As DNA, the CDR3 is TGTGCCAGCAGTTACCACCCCGCGAACACTGAAGCTTTCTTT.

The table lists this clonotype with a few counts. The J gene is TRBJ1-2, the V gene TRBV6-5; D gene ambiguous. This CDR3 is 14 amino acids long. V shed 5 bases and J shed 6 bases, with 16 bases lying between them. Germline assignment: CDR1 MNHEY and CDR2 SVGAGI. CDR3 protein: CASSTPNGRNGYTF. The DNA for the CDR3 is TGTGCCAGCAGTACTCCCAACGGACGCAATGGCTACACCTTC.

V usage is TRBV30 and J usage is TRBJ2-7, with 7 bases fitting TRBD2. With 2 bases clipped from V and 0 bases from J, the junction kept 4 bases outside the gene matches. The CDR3 sequence is 14 residues long. Germline lookup yields CDR1 GTSNPN and CDR2 SVGIG (reference sequence). The chain's CDR3 is CAWSQGGSSYEQYF. CDR3 DNA sequence: TGTGCCTGGAGTCAGGGCGGGAGCTCCTACGAGCAGTACTTC.

This clonotype was observed a few times. This rearrangement joins TRBV19 to TRBJ2-3, with 11 positions matching TRBD2. CDR1 and CDR2 from the germline V gene are LNHDA and SQIVND (reference sequence). This CDR3 comprises 16 residues. V lost 5 bases to trimming and J lost 1 base; unmatched junction nucleotides: 5. The CDR3 sequence: CASSLLAGAGTDTQYF. CDR3 nucleotide sequence: TGTGCCAGTAGTCTACTAGCGGGAGCCGGCACAGATACGCAGTATTTT. The full variable domain, its missing parts supplied by reference TRBV19 and TRBJ2-3, is DGGITQSPKYLFRKEGQNVTLSCEQNLNHDAMYWYRQDPGQGLRLIYYSQIVNDFQKGDIAEGYSVSREKKESFPLTVTSAQKNPTAFYLCASSLLAGAGTDTQYFGPGTRLTVL.

The chain is built from TRBV5-4 and TRBJ2-6; maybe TRBD2 (5 bases). V was clipped by 7 bases and J by 1 base, with 12 bases between them. Germline loops: CDR1 SGHNT, CDR2 YYREEE (reference sequence). The CDR3 sequence is 15 residues long. The CDR3 DNA is TGTGCCAGCGACTATTATAGATCTGGGGCCAACGTCCTGACTTTC. Its translation is CASDYYRSGANVLTF. The full variable domain, rest sourced from reference TRBV5-4 and TRBJ2-6, is ETGVTQSPTHLIKTRGQQVTLRCSSQSGHNTVSWYQQALGQGPQFIFQYYREEENGRGNFPPRFSGLQFPNYSSELNVNALELDDSALYLCASDYYRSGANVLTFGAGSRLTVL.

This clonotype came up once. V gene TRBV10-1 combines with J gene TRBJ1-1; tentative D call: TRBD1 (6 bases). The CDR3 spans 13 residues. Germline CDR1 is WNHNN and CDR2 is SYGVQD (reference sequence). Deletions cut 6 bases from V and 6 bases from J, with 14 bases between. CDR3 protein: CASSTGPKSEAFF. Here the CDR3 DNA reads TGCGCCAGCAGCACAGGGCCAAAGTCTGAAGCTTTCTTT.

This clonotype was detected only once. At one end, the junction sequence differs from germline, possibly due to a read error. The V and J genes are TRBV27 and TRBJ1-4; D may be TRBD1 (6 bases). The CDR3 contains 13 residues. Germline loops: CDR1 MNHEY, CDR2 SMNVEV (reference sequence). The CDR3 loop is CACRRAGDEKLFF. The CDR3 DNA is TGTGCCTGCAGGCGGGCAGGGGATGAAAAACTGTTTTTT.

This clonotype was seen more than once but under ten times. The J gene is TRBJ2-1, the V gene TRBV11-3; TRBD2 agrees at 8 bases. V shed 5 bases and J 8 bases; nucleotides not matched to a gene: 5. This CDR3 spans 13 amino acids. Germline V gene sequence: CDR1 SGHNT, CDR2 YENEEA. CDR3 in DNA: TGTGCCAGCAGCCTGACTAGCGTTCATGAGCAGTTCTTC. Encoded protein: CASSLTSVHEQFF.

The V call is TRBV12-3 or TRBV12-4, the J call TRBJ2-7; a weak D match, TRBD1 (6 bases). The CDR3 is made up of 12 amino acids. Deletions cut 5 bases from V and 2 bases from J, with 7 bases between. CDR3 amino acids: CASSDRTYEQYF. CDR3 in DNA: TGTGCCAGCAGTGACAGGACCTACGAGCAGTACTTC.

This clonotype was seen only a few times. The V gene is TRBV11-3, the J gene TRBJ2-1; D not certain. CDR3 length equals 15 residues. CDR1 SGHNT and CDR2 YENEEA come from the germline V gene. The ends were cut back, 1 base at V and 8 bases at J, with 15 bases in the middle. For the CDR3, the DNA is TGTGCCAGCAGCTTAGGGGTAGGGCCCGTTTATGAGCAGTTCTTC. Its protein is CASSLGVGPVYEQFF.